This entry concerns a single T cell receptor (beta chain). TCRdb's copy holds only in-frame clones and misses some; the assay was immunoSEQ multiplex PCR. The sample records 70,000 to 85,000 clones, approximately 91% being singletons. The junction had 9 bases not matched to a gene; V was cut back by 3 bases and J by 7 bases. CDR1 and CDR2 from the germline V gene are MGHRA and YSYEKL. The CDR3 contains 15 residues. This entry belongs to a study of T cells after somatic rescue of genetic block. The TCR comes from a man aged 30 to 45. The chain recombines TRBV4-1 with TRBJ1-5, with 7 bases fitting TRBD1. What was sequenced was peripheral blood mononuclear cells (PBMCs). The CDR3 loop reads CASSHPWDRTQPQHF. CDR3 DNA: TGCGCCAGCAGCCATCCTTGGGACAGAACGCAGCCCCAGCATTTT.